This T cell receptor beta chain was recorded in a study of cytomegalovirus exposure and HLA in healthy donors. This CDR3 is built from 14 residues. The V end lost 5 bases, the J end lost 0 bases, and 11 bases lay between the germline ends. CDR1 SGHRS and CDR2 YFSETQ come from the germline V gene. Findings of the study overall: Per published accounts, TCR beta sequences correctly predicted the HLA-A and HLA-B alleles of most subjects. Judged likely to be a sequencing artifact was a cluster of highly shared sequence variants. In vitro confirmation showed a few CMV-associated chains to be CMV antigen specific.

Comments on this clone: What it recognizes is unknown.

13 Jbeta primers and 60 Vbeta primers were used for the PCR. Profiled with immunoSEQ multiplex PCR; TCRdb holds only in-frame clones, not every one. The table shows 150,000 to 200,000 clones, with about 80% occurring only once. The V call is TRBV5-1, the J call TRBJ1-1; tentative D call: TRBD1 (5 bases). Sequencing was performed on PBMCs. The origin of this receptor is a woman aged 18-35 years in good health and CMV-seropositive. The CDR3 loop reads CASRGLTMNTEAFF. In nucleotides, the CDR3 is TGCGCCAGCAGGGGACTAACCATGAACACTGAAGCTTTCTTT. The complete variable domain, with remaining parts taken from reference TRBV5-1 and TRBJ1-1, reads KAGVTQTPRYLIKTRGQQVTLSCSPISGHRSVSWYQQTPGQGLQFLFEYFSETQRNKGNFPGRFSGRQFSNSRSEMNVSTLELGDSALYLCASRGLTMNTEAFFGQGTRLTVV.